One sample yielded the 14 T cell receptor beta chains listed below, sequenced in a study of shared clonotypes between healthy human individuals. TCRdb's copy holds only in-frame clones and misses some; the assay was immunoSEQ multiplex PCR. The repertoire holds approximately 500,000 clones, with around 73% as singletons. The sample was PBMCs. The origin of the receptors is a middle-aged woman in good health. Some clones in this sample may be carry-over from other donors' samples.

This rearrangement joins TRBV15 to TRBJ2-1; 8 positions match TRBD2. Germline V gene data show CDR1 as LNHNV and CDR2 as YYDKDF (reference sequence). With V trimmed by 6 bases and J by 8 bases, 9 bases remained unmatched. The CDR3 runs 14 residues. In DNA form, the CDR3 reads TGTGCCACCAGTACGGGGGGGGACATCGATGAGCAGTTCTTC. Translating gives CATSTGGDIDEQFF. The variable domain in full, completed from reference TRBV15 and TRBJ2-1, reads DAMVIQNPRYQVTQFGKPVTLSCSQTLNHNVMYWYQQKSSQAPKLLFHYYDKDFNNEADTPDNFQSRRPNTSFCFLDIRSPGLGDTAMYLCATSTGGDIDEQFFGPGTRLTVL.

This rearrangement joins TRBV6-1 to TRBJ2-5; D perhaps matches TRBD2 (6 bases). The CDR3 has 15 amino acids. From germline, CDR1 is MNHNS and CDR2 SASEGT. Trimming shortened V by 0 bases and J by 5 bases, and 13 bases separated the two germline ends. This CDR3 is CASSEAGLAVETQYF. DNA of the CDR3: TGTGCCAGCAGTGAAGCGGGGTTAGCGGTGGAGACCCAGTACTTC.

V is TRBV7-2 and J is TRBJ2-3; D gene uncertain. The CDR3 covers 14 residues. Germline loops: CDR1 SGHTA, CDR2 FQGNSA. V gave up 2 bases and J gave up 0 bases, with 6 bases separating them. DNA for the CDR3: TGTGCCAGCAGCTTATACGATAGCACAGATACGCAGTATTTT. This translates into CASSLYDSTDTQYF.

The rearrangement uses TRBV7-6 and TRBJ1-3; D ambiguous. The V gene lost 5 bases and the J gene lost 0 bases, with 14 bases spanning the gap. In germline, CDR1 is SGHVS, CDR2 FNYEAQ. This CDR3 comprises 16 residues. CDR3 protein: CASSPSGRSSGNTIYF. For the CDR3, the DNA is TGTGCCAGCAGCCCCTCTGGACGGAGCTCTGGAAACACCATATATTTT.

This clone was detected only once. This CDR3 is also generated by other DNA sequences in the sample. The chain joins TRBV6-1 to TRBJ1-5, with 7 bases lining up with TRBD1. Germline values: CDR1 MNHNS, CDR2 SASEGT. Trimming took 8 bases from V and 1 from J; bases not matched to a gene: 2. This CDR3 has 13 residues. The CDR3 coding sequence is TGTGCCAGCTCAGGGGGGAGCAATCAGCCCCAGCATTTT. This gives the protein CASSGGSNQPQHF.

In DNA, the CDR3 is TGTGCCAGCAGTTTGAGACTAGCGGAAGAGACCCAGTACTTC. This translates into CASSLRLAEETQYF. V and J are TRBV2 and TRBJ2-5, with TRBD2 matching over 9 bases. The CDR3 contains 14 residues. V was clipped by 5 bases and J by 3 bases; unmatched bases: 4. Germline CDR1 is SNHLY and CDR2 is FYNNEI. Using reference TRBV2 and TRBJ2-5 for the parts outside the CDR3, the full variable domain is EPEVTQTPSHQVTQMGQEVILRCVPISNHLYFYWYRQILGQKVEFLVSFYNNEISEKSEIFDDQFSVERPDGSNFTLKIRSTKLEDSAMYFCASSLRLAEETQYFGPGTRLLVL.

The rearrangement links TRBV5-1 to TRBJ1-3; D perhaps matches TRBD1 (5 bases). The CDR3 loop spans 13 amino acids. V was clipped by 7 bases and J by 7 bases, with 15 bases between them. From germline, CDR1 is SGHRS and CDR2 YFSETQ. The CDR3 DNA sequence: TGCGCCAGCCGGCCAGGTGGGGCCAACACCATATATTTT. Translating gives CASRPGGANTIYF. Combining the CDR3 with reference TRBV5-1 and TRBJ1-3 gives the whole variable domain KAGVTQTPRYLIKTRGQQVTLSCSPISGHRSVSWYQQTPGQGLQFLFEYFSETQRNKGNFPGRFSGRQFSNSRSEMNVSTLELGDSALYLCASRPGGANTIYFGEGSWLTVV.

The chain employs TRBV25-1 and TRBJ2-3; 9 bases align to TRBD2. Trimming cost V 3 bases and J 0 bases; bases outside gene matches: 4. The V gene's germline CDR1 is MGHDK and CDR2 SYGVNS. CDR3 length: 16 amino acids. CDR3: CASSDPSGRSTDTQYF. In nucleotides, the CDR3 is TGTGCCAGCAGTGACCCAAGCGGGAGGAGCACAGATACGCAGTATTTT.

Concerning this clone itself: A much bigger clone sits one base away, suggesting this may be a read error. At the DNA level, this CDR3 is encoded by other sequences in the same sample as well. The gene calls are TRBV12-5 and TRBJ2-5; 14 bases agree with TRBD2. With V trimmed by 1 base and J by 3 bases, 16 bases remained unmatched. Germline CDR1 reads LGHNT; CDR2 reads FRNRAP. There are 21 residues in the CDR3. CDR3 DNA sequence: TGTGCTAGTGGTTTGGACAGGGTGAGACCTGAGGGACTAGCGGGAGAAGAGACCCAGTACTTC. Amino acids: CASGLDRVRPEGLAGEETQYF. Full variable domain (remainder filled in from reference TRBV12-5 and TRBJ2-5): DARVTQTPRHKVTEMGQEVTMRCQPILGHNTVFWYRQTMMQGLELLAYFRNRAPLDDSGMPKDRFSAEMPDATLATLKIQPSEPRDSAVYFCASGLDRVRPEGLAGEETQYFGPGTRLLVL.

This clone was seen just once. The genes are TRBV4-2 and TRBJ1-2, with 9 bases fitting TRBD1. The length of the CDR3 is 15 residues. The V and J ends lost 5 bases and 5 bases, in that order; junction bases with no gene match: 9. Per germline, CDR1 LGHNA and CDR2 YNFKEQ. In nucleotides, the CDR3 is TGTGCCAGCAGCTTAGGGACAGGGAGAGAGTATGGCTACACCTTC. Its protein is CASSLGTGREYGYTF.

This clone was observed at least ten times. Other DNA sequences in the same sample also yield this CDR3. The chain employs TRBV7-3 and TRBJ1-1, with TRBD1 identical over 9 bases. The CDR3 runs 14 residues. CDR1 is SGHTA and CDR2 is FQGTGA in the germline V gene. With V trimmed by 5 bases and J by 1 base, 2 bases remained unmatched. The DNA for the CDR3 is TGTGCCAGCAGCGTGACAGGGGGGAACACTGAAGCTTTCTTT. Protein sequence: CASSVTGGNTEAFF.

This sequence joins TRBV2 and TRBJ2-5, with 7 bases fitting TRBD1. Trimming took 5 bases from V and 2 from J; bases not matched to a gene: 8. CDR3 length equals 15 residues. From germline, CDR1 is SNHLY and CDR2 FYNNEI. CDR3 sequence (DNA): TGTGCCAGCAGTCGGGACAGTCGGACGCAAGAGACCCAGTACTTC. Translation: CASSRDSRTQETQYF. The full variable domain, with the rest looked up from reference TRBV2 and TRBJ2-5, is EPEVTQTPSHQVTQMGQEVILRCVPISNHLYFYWYRQILGQKVEFLVSFYNNEISEKSEIFDDQFSVERPDGSNFTLKIRSTKLEDSAMYFCASSRDSRTQETQYFGPGTRLLVL.

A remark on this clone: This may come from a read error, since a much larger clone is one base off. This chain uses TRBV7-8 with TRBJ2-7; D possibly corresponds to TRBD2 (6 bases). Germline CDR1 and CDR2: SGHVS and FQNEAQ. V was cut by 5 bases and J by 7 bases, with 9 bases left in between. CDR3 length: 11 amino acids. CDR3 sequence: CASSPRGEQYF. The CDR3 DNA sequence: TGTGCCAGCAGCCCCCGGGGGGAGCAGTACTTC.

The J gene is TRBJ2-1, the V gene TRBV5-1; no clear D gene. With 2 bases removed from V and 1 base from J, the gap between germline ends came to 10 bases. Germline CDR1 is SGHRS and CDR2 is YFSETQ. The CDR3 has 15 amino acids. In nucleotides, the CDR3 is TGCGCCAGCAGCTTACAGAAAACGTCCTACAATGAGCAGTTCTTC. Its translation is CASSLQKTSYNEQFF.